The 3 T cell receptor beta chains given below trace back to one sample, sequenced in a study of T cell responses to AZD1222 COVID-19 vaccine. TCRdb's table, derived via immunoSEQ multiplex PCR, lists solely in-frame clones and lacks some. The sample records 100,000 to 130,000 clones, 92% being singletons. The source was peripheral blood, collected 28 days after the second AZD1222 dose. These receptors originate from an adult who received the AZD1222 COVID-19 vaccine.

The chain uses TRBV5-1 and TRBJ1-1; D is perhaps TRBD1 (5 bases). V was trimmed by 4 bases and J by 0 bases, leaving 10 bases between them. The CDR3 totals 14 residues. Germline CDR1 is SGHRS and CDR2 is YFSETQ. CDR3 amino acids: CASSLGGVNTEAFF. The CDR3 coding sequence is TGCGCCAGCAGCCTCGGGGGGGTGAACACTGAAGCTTTCTTT. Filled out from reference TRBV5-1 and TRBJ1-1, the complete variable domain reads KAGVTQTPRYLIKTRGQQVTLSCSPISGHRSVSWYQQTPGQGLQFLFEYFSETQRNKGNFPGRFSGRQFSNSRSEMNVSTLELGDSALYLCASSLGGVNTEAFFGQGTRLTVV.

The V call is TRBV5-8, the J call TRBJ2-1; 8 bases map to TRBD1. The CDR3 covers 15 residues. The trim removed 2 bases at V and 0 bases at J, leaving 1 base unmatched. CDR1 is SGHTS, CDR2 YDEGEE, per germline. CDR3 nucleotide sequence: TGTGCCAGCAGCTTAGGGACAGGCTCCTACAATGAGCAGTTCTTC. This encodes CASSLGTGSYNEQFF. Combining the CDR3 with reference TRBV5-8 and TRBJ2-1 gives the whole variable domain EAGVTQSPTHLIKTRGQQATLRCSPISGHTSVYWYQQALGLGLQFLLWYDEGEERNRGNFPPRFSGRQFPNYSSELNVNALELEDSALYLCASSLGTGSYNEQFFGPGTRLTVL.

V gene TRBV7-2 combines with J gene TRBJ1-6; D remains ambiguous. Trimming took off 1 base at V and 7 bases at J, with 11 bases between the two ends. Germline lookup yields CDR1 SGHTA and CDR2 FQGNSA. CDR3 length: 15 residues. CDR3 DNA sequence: TGTGCCAGCAGCTTAGGAGGATTTGGGAATTCACCCCTCCACTTT. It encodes CASSLGGFGNSPLHF.